This entry lists 8 T cell receptor beta chains sequenced from one sample in a study of response to subunit inactivated influenza vaccine (dated by TCRdb to the late 2010s). The library was produced with RT-PCR. TCRdb lists the instrument as Illumina HiSeq 2500. In TCRdb, the public reads were trimmed at Q25 with fastp and aligned with MiXCR, with productive beta chains retained. Each entry merges the rows of one CDR3 protein and shows their most common DNA and genes. Here the sample has over 150,000 distinct CDR3 sequences; roughly 10% occur a single time. Under 40% of the sample rests with the top ten. The sample consisted of CD8+ T cells sorted from PBMCs, taken roughly 24 months after vaccination. Receptor source: a man aged 45-69 years who received an inactivated influenza vaccine. Donor details come from another sample of the same person, matched by shared clones.

In this sample, this clonotype turned up a few times. V and J are TRBV28 and TRBJ2-5; D unresolved. The CDR3 has 15 amino acids. Germline CDR1 MDHEN, CDR2 SYDVKM. The V end was cut by 2 bases, the J end by 2 bases, with 12 bases between. CDR3 region: CASSLLGRPQETQYF. CDR3 DNA: TGTGCCAGCAGTTTACTGGGCAGGCCGCAAGAGACCCAGTACTTC.

Ten or more counts support this clonotype. The chain couples TRBV20-1 to TRBJ2-7; 7 nucleotides match TRBD2. The CDR3 is 11 residues long. In germline, CDR1 is DFQATT, CDR2 SNEGSKA (reference sequence). Trimming at V came to 3 bases and at J to 5 bases, leaving 1 base not matched to a gene. CDR3 in amino acids: CSASGGDEQYF. CDR3 nucleotide sequence: TGCAGTGCTAGTGGGGGGGACGAGCAGTACTTC.

This clonotype was recorded at least ten times. The V call is TRBV7-9, the J call TRBJ2-1; 8 nucleotides line up with TRBD2. The CDR3 runs 16 residues. With V trimmed by 5 bases and J by 0 bases, 6 bases remained unmatched. Germline values: CDR1 SEHNR, CDR2 FQNEAQ (reference sequence). DNA for the CDR3: TGTGCCAGCAGCCCGCGGACTAGCCACTCCTACAATGAGCAGTTCTTC. It translates to CASSPRTSHSYNEQFF.

This clonotype was found a few times. This sequence joins TRBV7-6 and TRBJ2-1; D remains ambiguous. The CDR3 length is 16 residues. Trimming removed 3 bases at V and 1 base at J, with 13 bases between. Germline assignment: CDR1 SGHVS and CDR2 FNYEAQ. CDR3 in amino acids: CASSFSPARSYNEQFF. DNA of the CDR3: TGTGCCAGCAGCTTTAGTCCAGCCCGATCCTACAATGAGCAGTTCTTC. Based on the CDR3 plus reference TRBV7-6 and TRBJ2-1, the full variable domain is GAGVSQSPRYKVTKRGQDVALRCDPISGHVSLYWYRQALGQGPEFLTYFNYEAQQDKSGLPNDRFSAERPEGSISTLTIQRTEQRDSAMYRCASSFSPARSYNEQFFGPGTRLTVL.

This clonotype came up a few times. The genes are TRBV7-9 and TRBJ1-2, with D uncertain. The CDR3 is 16 amino acids. Trimming took off 2 bases at V and 4 bases at J, with 17 bases between the two ends. The germline V gene has CDR1 SEHNR and CDR2 FQNEAQ (reference sequence). Here the CDR3 reads CASSLYVGNPPYGYTF. CDR3 nucleotides: TGTGCCAGCAGCTTATATGTAGGGAACCCCCCCTATGGCTACACCTTC.

The gene calls are TRBV9 and TRBJ2-7, with D perhaps TRBD1 or TRBD2 (6 bases each). In germline, CDR1 is SGDLS, CDR2 YYNGEE. The CDR3 has 16 amino acids. V lost 3 bases and J lost 6, with 22 bases in between. The CDR3 nucleotides read TGTGCCAGCAGCGCCCTATACGAGTGGGGGGCCGGCGAGCAGTACTTC. It specifies CASSALYEWGAGEQYF. Full variable domain (remainder filled in from reference TRBV9 and TRBJ2-7): DSGVTQTPKHLITATGQRVTLRCSPRSGDLSVYWYQQSLDQGLQFLIQYYNGEERAKGNILERFSAQQFPDLHSELNLSSLELGDSALYFCASSALYEWGAGEQYFGPGTRLTVT.

CDR3 coding DNA: TGTGCCAGCAGTTCCTTCAGTTTGGGAGCTAAAGAGACCCAGTACTTC. Amino acid sequence: CASSSFSLGAKETQYF. The chain is built from TRBV27 and TRBJ2-5; tentatively, D is TRBD2 (5 bases). CDR1 is MNHEY, CDR2 SMNVEV, per germline (reference sequence). CDR3 length: 16 residues. Between the trimmed V and J ends, which lost 4 bases and 3 bases, there was a span of 18 bases.

This clonotype has more than one count but fewer than ten. The chain is built from TRBV9 and TRBJ2-7; no definite D call. CDR3 length: 15 residues. V was shortened by 0 bases and J by 2 bases, with 12 bases between the two germline ends. Germline loops: CDR1 SGDLS, CDR2 YYNGEE. Here the CDR3 reads CASSVGVLMTYEQYF. CDR3 sequence (DNA): TGTGCCAGCAGCGTAGGGGTCCTTATGACCTACGAGCAGTACTTC.